The next 9 T cell receptor beta chains were all read from a single sample in a study of T cell repertoires in cytomegalovirus infection (dated by TCRdb to between 2017 and 2020). TCRdb shows the sequencer as Illumina HiSeq 1500. In-frame beta chains were kept once TCRdb had trimmed the public reads at Q25 with fastp and called clones with MiXCR. Duplicate CDR3 protein sequences are folded into a single record with the most common DNA and genes. The sample yields roughly 200,000 distinct CDR3 sequences; 17% were counted once. The ten biggest clones cover under 30% of the sample. Sequences were obtained from CD8+ T cells from PBMCs. The source is a human donor in good health (CMV status not recorded). Some clones in this sample may be carry-over from other donors' samples.

The V gene is TRBV20-1, the J gene TRBJ1-2; TRBD1 aligns across 9 bases. V lost 6 bases and J lost 1; bases outside the gene matches: 9. This CDR3 spans 15 amino acids. Germline V gene lookup returns CDR1 DFQATT and CDR2 SNEGSKA (reference sequence). CDR3 protein: CSAPSRDRVNYGYTF. As DNA, the CDR3 is TGCAGTGCCCCATCCCGGGACAGGGTTAACTATGGCTACACCTTC.

This clonotype was found a few times. The chain is built from TRBV7-9 and TRBJ1-3, with D uncertain. V lost 5 bases, J lost 0 bases, and 11 bases lay in between. The CDR3 loop spans 15 amino acids. CDR1 is SEHNR and CDR2 is FQNEAQ in the germline V gene (reference sequence). The CDR3 loop is CASSPPPGSGNTIYF. In nucleotides, the CDR3 is TGTGCCAGCAGCCCTCCTCCAGGCTCTGGAAACACCATATATTTT.

This clonotype turned up a few times. The chain carries TRBV20-1 and TRBJ1-2, with 7 bases aligning to TRBD1. V was pared by 5 bases and J by 4 bases, with 7 bases of the junction left unmatched. This CDR3 is built from 13 residues. CDR1 is DFQATT and CDR2 is SNEGSKA in the germline V gene (reference sequence). CDR3 in amino acids: CSAGDRDIYGYTF. As DNA, the CDR3 is TGCAGTGCTGGGGACAGAGACATCTATGGCTACACCTTC.

V gene TRBV27 combines with J gene TRBJ2-6, with 13 bases aligning to TRBD2. Germline V gene lookup returns CDR1 MNHEY and CDR2 SMNVEV (reference sequence). The J segment lost 0 bases and the V segment lost 5 bases, leaving 10 bases of the junction unmatched. There are 20 residues in the CDR3. The CDR3 here is CASSPPRTSGGVSGANVLTF. The CDR3 DNA follows: TGTGCCAGCAGTCCGCCCCGGACTAGCGGGGGAGTCTCTGGGGCCAACGTCCTGACTTTC.

The chain has TRBV7-6 and TRBJ2-2; D not certain. Trimming took 2 bases from V and 7 from J, leaving 20 bases between them. The CDR3 runs to 17 residues. Germline CDR1 SGHVS, CDR2 FNYEAQ. CDR3 sequence reads: CASSLQRIGSAGGELFF. The CDR3 region has the DNA TGTGCCAGCAGCTTACAGCGAATCGGCAGCGCAGGCGGGGAGCTGTTTTTT.

A few counts support this clonotype. V is TRBV15 and J is TRBJ2-1, with 7 nucleotides matching TRBD1. The CDR3 loop spans 16 amino acids. With 5 bases clipped from V and 4 bases from J, the junction kept 11 bases outside the gene matches. Per the germline V gene, CDR1 is LNHNV and CDR2 is YYDKDF (reference sequence). The CDR3 DNA reads as TGTGCCACCAGCTCCCGGACAGGACCCGCTTACAATGAGCAGTTCTTC. It encodes CATSSRTGPAYNEQFF.

This clonotype was observed a few times. The chain couples TRBV5-6 to TRBJ2-1; no reliable D call. Germline V gene sequence: CDR1 SGHDT, CDR2 YYEEEE. V dropped 0 bases and J dropped 9 bases, with 7 bases sitting between them. This CDR3 is built from 12 residues. CDR3 region: CASSLEGFEQFF. CDR3 nucleotide sequence: TGTGCCAGCAGCTTGGAAGGGTTTGAGCAGTTCTTC.

The V and J genes are TRBV7-9 and TRBJ2-3; 7 bases fit TRBD1. The junction had 6 bases not matched to a gene; V was cut back by 4 bases and J by 2 bases. The CDR3 runs to 15 residues. Germline V gene lookup returns CDR1 SEHNR and CDR2 FQNEAQ (reference sequence). In DNA form, the CDR3 reads TGTGCCAGCAGCTACCGGGACAGAGACACAGATACGCAGTATTTT. Translating gives CASSYRDRDTDTQYF.

The chain has TRBV28 and TRBJ1-6; 7 bases are shared with TRBD1. The CDR3 runs 15 residues. With 5 bases clipped from V and 9 bases from J, the junction kept 10 bases outside the gene matches. Germline loops: CDR1 MDHEN, CDR2 SYDVKM. The CDR3 DNA sequence: TGTGCCAGCAGTACGGGACAGAGCACCTCTTCACCCCTCCACTTT. Protein product: CASSTGQSTSSPLHF.